This TCR beta chain was recorded in a study of T cells in Graves' hyperthyroidism and ophthalmopathy. Authors of the study amplified TCR beta CDR3 regions from RNA transcripts. Primed by the HTBI set, a first-round RT-PCR was run on the TCR CDR3. From the multiplex PCR reads, TCRdb called clonotypes with MiXCR, one entry per CDR3 protein. The data contain over 350,000 distinct CDR3 sequences, 11% to 15% of them seen just once; the ten biggest clones take up over 25%. This clonotype has ten or more counts. CDR3 length equals 12 residues. In germline, CDR1 is MGHRA, CDR2 YSYEKL. V was pared by 3 bases and J by 8 bases, with 8 bases between.

The source is a man aged 45 to 65 with Graves' ophthalmopathy. Sequenced input: blood. The chain is built from TRBV4-1 and TRBJ2-1; D unclear. Here the CDR3 DNA reads TGCGCCAGCAGCCACCCATACGATGAGCAGTTCTTC. This sequence encodes CASSHPYDEQFF.